The 21 T cell receptor beta chains below come from one sample, sequenced in a study of spatial heterogeneity in lung cancer. Notes on the study in general: Tumor mutation count correlated with how many alpha and beta TCRs expanded intratumorally.

No antigen has been identified for these receptors. TCRdb re-derived calls from the 5' RACE reads in MiXCR, one entry per CDR3 protein. The sample holds about 2,000 distinct CDR3 sequences, about 7.7% seen once. The time point was: sample taken at primary tumor resection. Specimen: lung tumor tissue, collected at surgery. The origin of the receptors is a male donor with early-stage non-small cell lung cancer.

In its sample, this clonotype ranks as medium-sized. The CDR3 reads CASVSGGDGQYF. The CDR3 region has the DNA TGTGCCAGCGTGAGTGGGGGGGACGGGCAGTACTTC. The chain has TRBV2 and TRBJ2-7, with TRBD2 identical over 7 bases. The germline gives CDR1 SNHLY, CDR2 FYNNEI. Unmatched junction bases numbered 10, after V lost 8 bases and J lost 9 bases. There are 12 residues in the CDR3.

By sample fraction, this clonotype is medium-sized. The rearrangement joins TRBV2 to TRBJ2-3; TRBD2 aligns across 8 bases. This CDR3 contains 15 residues. V gave up 4 bases and J gave up 7 bases; unmatched junction bases: 10. Per the germline V gene, CDR1 is SNHLY and CDR2 is FYNNEI. CDR3 sequence (DNA): TGTGCCAGCAGTGGGGTAGCGGGAACGAAGTATACGCAGTATTTT. Its translation is CASSGVAGTKYTQYF.

Within the sample, this clonotype is medium-sized. The chain employs TRBV19 and TRBJ2-7; the D gene is possibly TRBD1 (5 bases). The CDR3 consists of 14 residues. CDR1 is LNHDA and CDR2 is SQIVND in the germline V gene (reference sequence). Trimming removed 8 bases at V and 6 bases at J, with 20 bases between. CDR3 nucleotide sequence: TGTGCCAGTCGATCCCCCCGGCAGGGCAGCGAGCAGTACTTC. This encodes CASRSPRQGSEQYF. Combining the CDR3 with reference TRBV19 and TRBJ2-7 gives the whole variable domain DGGITQSPKYLFRKEGQNVTLSCEQNLNHDAMYWYRQDPGQGLRLIYYSQIVNDFQKGDIAEGYSVSREKKESFPLTVTSAQKNPTAFYLCASRSPRQGSEQYFGPGTRLTVT.

This clonotype is categorized as large (0.1 to 1%). The chain has TRBV5-1 and TRBJ1-1; D gene unclear. The CDR3 covers 13 residues. The V and J ends lost 1 base and 1 base respectively, with 5 bases between them. Germline V gene data show CDR1 as SGHRS and CDR2 as YFSETQ. The CDR3 nucleotides are TGCGCCAGCAGCTTGCGGCAGAACACTGAAGCTTTCTTT. Amino acid sequence: CASSLRQNTEAFF.

This clonotype is deemed medium-sized (0.01 to 0.1%). This chain uses TRBV20-1 with TRBJ2-1; TRBD2 aligns across 8 bases. The CDR3 is 14 amino acids. Germline V gene lookup returns CDR1 DFQATT and CDR2 SNEGSKA (reference sequence). The junction had 9 bases not matched to a gene; V was cut back by 7 bases and J by 4 bases. CDR3 bases: TGCAGTGTCCACCGGAGCGGGAGTTACAATGAGCAGTTCTTC. This codes for CSVHRSGSYNEQFF.

In its sample, this clonotype ranks as medium-sized (0.01 to 0.1%). This sequence joins TRBV7-3 and TRBJ2-5; TRBD2 is a possible D gene (6 bases). Trimming cost V 2 bases and J 5 bases, with 15 bases left between them. This CDR3 has 15 amino acids. CDR1 is SGHTA, CDR2 FQGTGA, per germline. CDR3 region: CASSLSNGAGETQYF. The CDR3 DNA sequence: TGTGCCAGCAGCTTATCAAACGGGGCGGGGGAGACCCAGTACTTC.

Within the sample, this clonotype is medium-sized. V gene TRBV9 combines with J gene TRBJ2-7; tentatively, D is TRBD1 (6 bases). Per the germline V gene, CDR1 is SGDLS and CDR2 is YYNGEE. Trimming shortened V by 0 bases and J by 4 bases, and 14 bases separated the two germline ends. The CDR3 length is 15 residues. The CDR3, as DNA: TGTGCCAGCAGCGTAGATTGGGGGCACTTTTACGAGCAGTACTTC. It yields the protein CASSVDWGHFYEQYF.

This clonotype was counted many times. The rearrangement links TRBV27 to TRBJ2-2; 8 bases agree with TRBD1. The V gene's germline CDR1 is MNHEY and CDR2 SMNVEV (reference sequence). The CDR3 is made up of 14 amino acids. Trimming took 5 bases from V and 7 from J; bases not matched to a gene: 6. The CDR3 nucleotides read TGTGCCAGCAGTATGGACAGGGCTGGCGGGGAGCTGTTTTTT. Amino acid sequence: CASSMDRAGGELFF.

By sample fraction, this clonotype is medium-sized. This rearrangement joins TRBV11-2 to TRBJ2-7; 8 bases map to TRBD1. The trim removed 6 bases at V and 7 bases at J, leaving 11 bases unmatched. CDR3 size: 14 residues. CDR1 SGHAT and CDR2 FQNNGV come from the germline V gene. The CDR3 reads CASSTDRGVDEQYF. The CDR3 DNA is TGTGCCAGCAGTACCGACAGGGGCGTGGATGAGCAGTACTTC.

In its sample, this clonotype ranks as medium-sized. The gene calls are TRBV18 and TRBJ2-4, with no clear D. V lost 5 bases and J lost 7, with 9 bases in between. CDR1 is KGHSH and CDR2 is LQKENI in the germline V gene. This CDR3 is 12 amino acids long. The CDR3 nucleotides read TGTGCCAGCTCAGGAACAGATAACATTCAGTACTTC. Protein sequence: CASSGTDNIQYF.

By sample fraction, this clonotype is medium-sized (0.01 to 0.1%). The chain has TRBV4-1 and TRBJ2-7; 8 bases line up with TRBD1. The CDR3 consists of 15 residues. V shed 4 bases and J 3 bases; nucleotides not matched to a gene: 8. Germline CDR1 is MGHRA and CDR2 is YSYEKL. The CDR3 loop reads CASSPGTGGYYEQYF. CDR3 nucleotide sequence: TGCGCCAGCAGCCCCGGGACAGGCGGTTACTACGAGCAGTACTTC.

By its share, this clonotype is large (0.1 to 1%). J is TRBJ1-2 and V is TRBV14; unclear D gene. The CDR3 contains 12 residues. Trimming removed 0 bases at V and 7 bases at J, with 6 bases between. Germline V lookup: CDR1 SGHDN, CDR2 FVKESK. CDR3 DNA: TGTGCCAGCAGCCAAGACTGGGGTGGCTACACCTTC. It encodes CASSQDWGGYTF.

J is TRBJ2-7 and V is TRBV5-4; 9 bases match TRBD2. Per germline, CDR1 SGHNT and CDR2 YYREEE (reference sequence). V was clipped by 0 bases and J by 4 bases; unmatched bases: 5. This CDR3 is 15 amino acids long. CDR3: CASSLELAGLYEQYF. CDR3 DNA sequence: TGTGCCAGCAGCTTGGAACTAGCGGGTCTTTACGAGCAGTACTTC.

V is TRBV6-5 and J is TRBJ2-7; 7 nucleotides match TRBD1. From germline, CDR1 is MNHEY and CDR2 SVGAGI. The V gene end was trimmed by 6 bases and the J gene end by 0 bases; junction bases not matched to a gene: 5. The CDR3 is 14 residues long. The CDR3 coding sequence is TGTGCCAGCAGGAGGACAGGTAGCTCCTACGAGCAGTACTTC. Residues: CASRRTGSSYEQYF.

This chain links TRBV20-1 with TRBJ1-5; D ambiguous. V shed 5 bases and J shed 4 bases, with 12 bases lying between them. The germline gives CDR1 DFQATT, CDR2 SNEGSKA (reference sequence). This CDR3 has 13 amino acids. CDR3 bases: TGCAGTGCTGGGGAGGCGCAAAATCAGCCCCAGCATTTT. This codes for CSAGEAQNQPQHF.

This clonotype is medium-sized. The chain uses TRBV4-1 and TRBJ1-1; 8 bases are a match to TRBD1. The V gene's germline CDR1 is MGHRA and CDR2 YSYEKL. The CDR3 covers 14 residues. Trimming at V came to 4 bases and at J to 7 bases, leaving 8 bases not matched to a gene. The CDR3 coding sequence is TGCGCCAGCAGCCCGACCCGGGACAGGTATGAAGCTTTCTTT. This gives the protein CASSPTRDRYEAFF.

This clonotype is labeled as medium-sized. The rearrangement joins TRBV24-1 to TRBJ1-5; D is unclear. The V end was cut by 4 bases, the J end by 3 bases, with 12 bases between. This CDR3 has 15 amino acids. Germline V gene lookup returns CDR1 KGHDR and CDR2 SFDVKD. CDR3 in amino acids: CATSDPTEINQPQHF. The CDR3 DNA follows: TGTGCCACCAGTGACCCGACCGAGATCAATCAGCCCCAGCATTTT.

By its share, this clonotype is medium-sized. This chain uses TRBV12-3 or TRBV12-4 with TRBJ1-6; D uncertain. Trimming shortened V by 6 bases and J by 9 bases, and 12 bases separated the two germline ends. The CDR3 is 13 amino acids. CDR3 in DNA: TGTGCCAGCAGCCGCTCGGAGACTTCACCCCTCCACTTT. This gives the protein CASSRSETSPLHF.

By proportion, this clonotype is medium-sized. The CDR3 bases are TGCAGTGCTAGTTCAGGGGGGCTAAATGAAAAACTGTTTTTT. As protein: CSASSGGLNEKLFF. This chain joins TRBV20-1 and TRBJ1-4; the match to TRBD1 covers 7 bases. The germline V gene has CDR1 DFQATT and CDR2 SNEGSKA (reference sequence). Trimming removed 3 bases from V and 5 bases from J; junction bases left unmatched: 6. The CDR3 is made up of 14 amino acids.

This clonotype rates as medium-sized. This chain uses TRBV2 with TRBJ2-5; TRBD1 aligns across 7 bases. CDR1 and CDR2 (germline): SNHLY, FYNNEI. This CDR3 comprises 14 residues. The ends lost 3 bases at V and 3 bases at J; junction bases unmatched: 4. The DNA for the CDR3 is TGTGCCAGCAGTGAGATCACAGGGGAAGAGACCCAGTACTTC. It yields the protein CASSEITGEETQYF.

The chain couples TRBV7-6 to TRBJ2-1; 11 bases line up with TRBD2. This CDR3 spans 15 amino acids. The V gene end was trimmed by 1 base and the J gene end by 7 bases; junction bases not matched to a gene: 3. CDR1 is SGHVS, CDR2 FNYEAQ, per germline. DNA of the CDR3: TGTGCCAGCAGCTTAGTAACTAGCGGGGGAAATGAGCAGTTCTTC. Translation: CASSLVTSGGNEQFF.